A selection of T cell receptor beta chains follows, all from one sample in a study of beta chain features in type 1 diabetes. The repertoire was sequenced with immunoSEQ multiplex PCR; TCRdb's copy has only in-frame clones and lacks some. The sample includes about 650,000 clones, around 12% of them seen just once. Input material: naive CD4+ T cells from blood. Every receptor here comes from a young man with type 1 diabetes. Each CDR3 is given with its conserved first and last residue. A D gene is named only where the DNA matches it firmly. Size is stated for part of the rows, as once, few or many counts, or as a class when the clone is expanded.

clone size: -
V gene: TRBV7-8
D gene: TRBD1
J gene: TRBJ2-5
CDR3 protein: CASSYVSDRAAGTQYF
CDR3 DNA: TGTGCCAGCAGCTATGTCTCGGACAGGGCGGCAGGGACCCAGTACTTC

clone size: -
V gene: TRBV9
D gene: -
J gene: TRBJ2-1
CDR3 protein: CASSVTGTLSSYNEQFF
CDR3 DNA: TGTGCCAGCAGCGTTACCGGGACCTTATCCTCCTACAATGAGCAGTTCTTC

clone size: many
V gene: TRBV23-1
D gene: TRBD1
J gene: TRBJ2-1
CDR3 protein: CASSQSVDRAWNEQFF
CDR3 DNA: TGCGCCAGCAGTCAATCTGTAGACAGGGCATGGAATGAGCAGTTCTTC

clone size: -
V gene: TRBV5-4
D gene: -
J gene: TRBJ1-2
CDR3 protein: CASSQPVGASLYGYTF
CDR3 DNA: TGTGCCAGCAGCCAACCCGTGGGGGCAAGCCTCTATGGCTACACCTTC

clone size: few
V gene: TRBV6-5
D gene: -
J gene: TRBJ1-1
CDR3 protein: CASRTGYFDTEAFF
CDR3 DNA: TGTGCCAGCAGAACAGGGTATTTCGACACTGAAGCTTTCTTT

clone size: few
V gene: TRBV7-2
D gene: -
J gene: TRBJ2-7
CDR3 protein: CASSPGWGEQYF
CDR3 DNA: TGTGCCAGCAGCCCTGGGTGGGGCGAGCAGTACTTC

clone size: -
V gene: TRBV5-1
D gene: -
J gene: TRBJ2-1
CDR3 protein: CASSSDLSSYNEQFF
CDR3 DNA: TGCGCCAGCAGCTCGGATTTGAGCTCCTACAATGAGCAGTTCTTC

clone size: -
V gene: TRBV4-3
D gene: TRBD1
J gene: TRBJ1-2
CDR3 protein: CASSHSRGLHYGYTF
CDR3 DNA: TGCGCCAGCAGCCACAGCAGGGGGCTTCACTATGGCTACACCTTC

clone size: -
V gene: TRBV5-1
D gene: -
J gene: TRBJ2-3
CDR3 protein: CASSRTTDTQYF
CDR3 DNA: TGCGCCAGCAGCCGGACGACAGATACGCAGTATTTT

clone size: -
V gene: TRBV5-6
D gene: -
J gene: TRBJ2-1
CDR3 protein: CASTLGRDNEQFF
CDR3 DNA: TGTGCCAGCACCCTCGGCAGAGACAATGAGCAGTTCTTC

clone size: -
V gene: TRBV7-2
D gene: TRBD2
J gene: TRBJ2-3
CDR3 protein: CASSWTSDAGDTQYF
CDR3 DNA: TGTGCCAGCAGTTGGACTAGCGATGCAGGAGATACGCAGTATTTT

clone size: few
V gene: TRBV14
D gene: TRBD1
J gene: TRBJ1-1
CDR3 protein: CASSQIGQGNTEAFF
CDR3 DNA: TGTGCCAGCAGCCAGATAGGACAGGGAAACACTGAAGCTTTCTTT

clone size: -
V gene: TRBV6-5
D gene: TRBD1
J gene: TRBJ1-2
CDR3 protein: CASSLRDRSNYGYTF
CDR3 DNA: TGTGCCAGCAGTCTCCGGGACAGATCTAACTATGGCTACACCTTC

clone size: -
V gene: TRBV7-9
D gene: -
J gene: TRBJ1-1
CDR3 protein: CASSLQSLWTEAFF
CDR3 DNA: TGTGCCAGCAGCTTACAGAGCTTATGGACTGAAGCTTTCTTT

clone size: -
V gene: TRBV18
D gene: -
J gene: TRBJ2-5
CDR3 protein: CASSPPGEQETQYF
CDR3 DNA: TGTGCCAGCTCACCTCCCGGAGAACAAGAGACCCAGTACTTC

clone size: few
V gene: TRBV13
D gene: -
J gene: TRBJ2-2
CDR3 protein: CASSRLPNTGELFF
CDR3 DNA: TGTGCCAGCAGCCGCCTCCCGAACACCGGGGAGCTGTTTTTT

clone size: few
V gene: TRBV28
D gene: -
J gene: TRBJ1-4
CDR3 protein: CASRPGLDEKLFF
CDR3 DNA: TGTGCCAGCAGGCCCGGGTTGGATGAAAAGCTGTTTTTT

clone size: -
V gene: TRBV4-3
D gene: TRBD2
J gene: TRBJ2-7
CDR3 protein: CASSRGLAGAYEQYF
CDR3 DNA: TGCGCCAGCAGCCGCGGACTAGCGGGGGCCTACGAGCAGTACTTC

clone size: -
V gene: TRBV28
D gene: TRBD2
J gene: TRBJ2-7
CDR3 protein: CASSLGGNAVTYEQYF
CDR3 DNA: TGTGCCAGCAGTTTGGGGGGGAATGCGGTCACCTACGAGCAGTACTTC

clone size: few
V gene: TRBV5-1
D gene: TRBD1
J gene: TRBJ1-4
CDR3 protein: CASSLQGDRLDEKLFF
CDR3 DNA: TGCGCCAGCAGCTTACAGGGGGATAGGCTCGATGAAAAACTGTTTTTT

clone size: few
V gene: TRBV19
D gene: -
J gene: TRBJ1-2
CDR3 protein: CASYENYGYTF
CDR3 DNA: TGTGCCAGCTATGAAAACTATGGCTACACCTTC

clone size: few
V gene: TRBV27
D gene: -
J gene: TRBJ1-1
CDR3 protein: CASRGVYTEAFF
CDR3 DNA: TGTGCCAGTAGGGGGGTTTACACTGAAGCTTTCTTT

clone size: -
V gene: TRBV12-5
D gene: -
J gene: TRBJ1-5
CDR3 protein: CASGLGDQPQHF
CDR3 DNA: TGTGCTAGTGGTTTGGGGGATCAGCCCCAGCATTTT

clone size: -
V gene: TRBV5-4
D gene: -
J gene: TRBJ1-2
CDR3 protein: CASSGAPRGENGGYTF
CDR3 DNA: TGTGCCAGCAGCGGGGCGCCAAGGGGGGAAAACGGTGGCTACACCTTC

clone size: -
V gene: TRBV11-2
D gene: -
J gene: TRBJ2-3
CDR3 protein: CASSLVPSGVTDTQYF
CDR3 DNA: TGTGCCAGCAGCTTAGTACCCTCCGGGGTCACAGATACGCAGTATTTT

clone size: -
V gene: TRBV7-9
D gene: -
J gene: TRBJ1-5
CDR3 protein: CASHRASNQPQHF
CDR3 DNA: TGTGCCAGTCATCGCGCGAGCAATCAGCCCCAGCATTTT

clone size: few
V gene: TRBV7-2
D gene: TRBD1
J gene: TRBJ2-6
CDR3 protein: CASSPGQGLSSGANVLTF
CDR3 DNA: TGTGCCAGCAGCCCAGGACAGGGTCTAAGCTCTGGGGCCAACGTCCTGACTTTC

clone size: few
V gene: TRBV28
D gene: -
J gene: TRBJ2-7
CDR3 protein: CASSPHDLGAYEQYF
CDR3 DNA: TGTGCCAGCAGTCCGCACGACCTTGGGGCCTACGAGCAGTACTTC

clone size: -
V gene: TRBV7-8
D gene: TRBD2
J gene: TRBJ2-3
CDR3 protein: CASSFSGGPADTQYF
CDR3 DNA: TGTGCCAGCAGCTTCAGCGGGGGGCCAGCAGATACGCAGTATTTT

clone size: -
V gene: TRBV5-1
D gene: -
J gene: TRBJ2-5
CDR3 protein: CASSLGKQETQYF
CDR3 DNA: TGCGCCAGCAGCTTGGGAAAACAAGAGACCCAGTACTTC

clone size: few
V gene: TRBV4-3
D gene: -
J gene: TRBJ2-1
CDR3 protein: CASSQDIVGVNFEQFF
CDR3 DNA: TGCGCCAGCAGCCAAGATATAGTAGGGGTTAACTTTGAGCAGTTCTTC

clone size: few
V gene: TRBV7-2
D gene: TRBD1
J gene: TRBJ2-2
CDR3 protein: CASSRLGQGITGELFF
CDR3 DNA: TGTGCCAGCAGCCGTTTGGGACAGGGGATAACCGGGGAGCTGTTTTTT

clone size: -
V gene: TRBV9
D gene: -
J gene: TRBJ2-6
CDR3 protein: CASSDLSGANVLTF
CDR3 DNA: TGTGCCAGCAGCGATCTGTCCGGGGCCAACGTCCTGACTTTC

clone size: few
V gene: TRBV5-4
D gene: -
J gene: TRBJ2-1
CDR3 protein: CASSNSNEQFF
CDR3 DNA: TGTGCCAGCAGCAATAGCAATGAGCAGTTCTTC

clone size: few
V gene: TRBV25-1
D gene: TRBD1
J gene: TRBJ2-7
CDR3 protein: CASSDRGRYEQYF
CDR3 DNA: TGTGCCAGCTCGGACAGGGGTCGGTACGAGCAGTACTTC

clone size: few
V gene: TRBV4-3
D gene: -
J gene: TRBJ2-3
CDR3 protein: CASSQRAETAGTDTQYF
CDR3 DNA: TGCGCCAGCAGCCAGAGGGCGGAGACCGCCGGCACAGATACGCAGTATTTT

clone size: few
V gene: TRBV29-1
D gene: -
J gene: TRBJ2-5
CDR3 protein: CSVDRYQETQYF
CDR3 DNA: TGCAGCGTAGACAGGTACCAAGAGACCCAGTACTTC